The present entry profiles one T cell receptor (beta chain) with its context. Its antigen is still unknown. This entry is derived from a study of shared clonotypes between healthy human individuals. The overall study: Per-donor plates numbered three CD4 naive, three CD4 memory, two CD8 naive and one CD8 memory.

The CDR3 runs 16 residues. The germline gives CDR1 MDHEN, CDR2 SYDVKM. The germline V and J ends were trimmed by 7 bases and 5 bases, with 21 bases remaining between them. Regarding the study as a whole: Only a few donors were included, so the genetic and exposure-history diversity represented was limited. Richness estimates generally favored naive over memory subsets.

As handled by the study authors: There were no quality scores in the junction-only immunoSEQ sequences, so filtering differed. Some clones are missing from TCRdb's copy, which holds only in-frame ones; the method was immunoSEQ multiplex PCR. Clonal size and the V and J genes are those of that table, whereas D and trimming came from the DNA. The sample yields about 610,000 clones, less than 98% seen once. V and J are TRBV28 and TRBJ2-1; weak D call: TRBD2 (6 bases). The sequenced material came from naive CD4+ T cells sorted from blood. Documented subset: CD45RA+ positively selected. This receptor was obtained from a woman in her 30s in good health. This CDR3 reads CASTLSRAGKNNEQFF. Here the CDR3 DNA reads TGTGCCAGCACCCTAAGTAGGGCGGGAAAAAACAATGAGCAGTTCTTC.